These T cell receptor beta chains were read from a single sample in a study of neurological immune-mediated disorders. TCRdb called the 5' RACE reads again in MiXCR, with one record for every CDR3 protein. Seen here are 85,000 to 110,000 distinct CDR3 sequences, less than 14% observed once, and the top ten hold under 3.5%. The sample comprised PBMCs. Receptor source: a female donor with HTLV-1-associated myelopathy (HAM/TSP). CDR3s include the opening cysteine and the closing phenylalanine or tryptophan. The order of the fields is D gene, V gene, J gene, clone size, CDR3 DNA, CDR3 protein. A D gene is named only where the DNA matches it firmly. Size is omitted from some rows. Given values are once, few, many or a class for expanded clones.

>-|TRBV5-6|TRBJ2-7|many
TGTGCCAGCAGCTTGGTTCTGAGGGAAAACGAGCAGTACTTC
CASSLVLRENEQYF
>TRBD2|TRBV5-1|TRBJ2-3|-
TGCGCCAGCAGCTCGGGACTAGCGGGGTTTGCAGATACGCAGTATTTT
CASSSGLAGFADTQYF
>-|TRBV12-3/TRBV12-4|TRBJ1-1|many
TGTGCCAGCAGTTTCAGGGACGGCACTGAAGCTTTCTTT
CASSFRDGTEAFF
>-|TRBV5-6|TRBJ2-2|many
TGTGCCAGCAGCTTGGTGAGGAACGCCGGGGAGCTGTTTTTT
CASSLVRNAGELFF
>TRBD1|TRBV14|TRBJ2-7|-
TGTGCCAGCAGCCAAGGAACAGGGGGCGGTGAGCAGTACTTC
CASSQGTGGGEQYF
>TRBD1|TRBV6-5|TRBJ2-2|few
TGTGCCAGCAGCGGGGACAGGGCCCCTGACACCGGGGAGCTGTTTTTT
CASSGDRAPDTGELFF
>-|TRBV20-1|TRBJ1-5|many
TGCAGTGCTAAGAGGGTTCCAAGCAATCAGCCCCAGCATTTT
CSAKRVPSNQPQHF
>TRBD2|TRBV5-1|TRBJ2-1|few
TGCGCCAGCAGCTTGGTTCGTAGTCTAGCGGGGGATCCGGACTACAATGAGCAGTTCTTC
CASSLVRSLAGDPDYNEQFF
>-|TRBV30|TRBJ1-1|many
TGTGCCTGGAACAAGAACACTGAAGCTTTCTTT
CAWNKNTEAFF
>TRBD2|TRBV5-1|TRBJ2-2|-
TGCGCCAGCAGCTCTTTAGGGACTAGCGGGCCCACCGGGGAGCTGTTTTTT
CASSSLGTSGPTGELFF
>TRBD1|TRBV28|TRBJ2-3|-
TGTGCCAGCATCGCAAGTCAGGGGGCAGATACGCAGTATTTT
CASIASQGADTQYF
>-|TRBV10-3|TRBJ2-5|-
TGTGCCATCAGTGAGGTAGGAGAGACCCAGTACTTC
CAISEVGETQYF
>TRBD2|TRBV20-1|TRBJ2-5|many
TGCAGTGCTTCAGGGCGGGGGGCCCCCGAGACCCAGTACTTC
CSASGRGAPETQYF
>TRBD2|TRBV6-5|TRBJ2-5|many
TGTGCCAGCAGTTACTCGGGGAGGGGCCAAGAGACCCAGTACTTC
CASSYSGRGQETQYF
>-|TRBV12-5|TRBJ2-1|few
TGTGCTAGTGGTCCGGGACCGTATTACAATGAGCAGTTCTTC
CASGPGPYYNEQFF
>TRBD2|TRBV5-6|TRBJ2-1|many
TGTGCCAGCGTCGATTGGCGGGGGGATAACAATGAGCAGTTCTTC
CASVDWRGDNNEQFF
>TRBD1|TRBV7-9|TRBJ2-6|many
TGTGCCAGCAGCTCTAAGGGGACAGGGGTCTCTGGGGCCAACGTCCTGACTTTC
CASSSKGTGVSGANVLTF
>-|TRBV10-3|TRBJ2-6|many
TGTGCCATCAGTGAGTCGGTTAGGGGTTCCAACTCTGGGGCCAACGTCCTGACTTTC
CAISESVRGSNSGANVLTF
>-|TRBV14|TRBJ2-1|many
TGTGCCAGCAGCCCCCAGGGAAATGAGCAGTTCTTC
CASSPQGNEQFF
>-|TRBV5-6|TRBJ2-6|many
TGTGCCAGCAGAGCAGGACCTGGGGCCAACGTCCTGACTTTC
CASRAGPGANVLTF
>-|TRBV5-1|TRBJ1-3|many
TGCGCCAGCAGTAGTGGACGCAACTCTGGAAACACCATATATTTT
CASSSGRNSGNTIYF
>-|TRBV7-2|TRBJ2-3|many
TGTGCCAGCAGCCGCCGGGGAGGCACAGATACGCAGTATTTT
CASSRRGGTDTQYF
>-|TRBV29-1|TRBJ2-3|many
TGCAGCGTCCAGCGAAACCTGCACACAGATACGCAGTATTTT
CSVQRNLHTDTQYF
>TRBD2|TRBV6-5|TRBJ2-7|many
TGTGCCAGCAGTTACTCGTTTAGCGGGGTTCTCTACGAGCAGTACTTC
CASSYSFSGVLYEQYF
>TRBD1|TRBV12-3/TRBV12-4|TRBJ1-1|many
TGTGCCAGCAGTCCAGGGACAGGGGGCCTGGGAGCTTTCTTT
CASSPGTGGLGAFF
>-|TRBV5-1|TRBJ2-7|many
TGCGCCAGCAAACCGGCAGGGGGGAGCGAGCAGTACTTC
CASKPAGGSEQYF
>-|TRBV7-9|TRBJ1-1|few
TGTGCCAGCAGCTATGACACAGTAACTTTCGGGGGTAGAGCTTTCTTT
CASSYDTVTFGGRAFF
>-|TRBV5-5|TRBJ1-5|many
TGTGCCAGCAGCCCCCGCCCAGGGATGGGCCAGCCCCAGCATTTT
CASSPRPGMGQPQHF
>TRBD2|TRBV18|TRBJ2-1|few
TGTGCCAGCTCACCACCCGGACTAGCGGGGTGGCAGTTCTTC
CASSPPGLAGWQFF
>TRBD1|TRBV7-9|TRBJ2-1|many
TGTGCCAGCAGCCCCGACAGGGCCGTTGAGCAGTTCTTC
CASSPDRAVEQFF
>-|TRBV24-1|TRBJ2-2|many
TGTGCCACCAGTGATCCGAGGCGAGGAGGCACCGGGGAGCTGTTTTTT
CATSDPRRGGTGELFF
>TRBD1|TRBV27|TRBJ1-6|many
TGTGCCAGCAGTCCCAACAGACAGGGGCGCAATTATTCACCCCTCCACTTT
CASSPNRQGRNYSPLHF
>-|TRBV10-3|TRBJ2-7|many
TGTGCCATCGGGTCGGGGGCCGAGCAGTACTTC
CAIGSGAEQYF
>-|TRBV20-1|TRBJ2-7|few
TGCAGTGCTATTTTACAGGGAGATTTCGAGCAGTACTTC
CSAILQGDFEQYF
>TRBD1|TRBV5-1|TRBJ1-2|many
TGCGCCAGCAGCGAGGGACAGGGGGCCATCAATGGCTACACCTTC
CASSEGQGAINGYTF
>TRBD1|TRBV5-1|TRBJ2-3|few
TGCGCCAGCAGCTCCGGGACAGGGGCACTCACGCAGTATTTT
CASSSGTGALTQYF
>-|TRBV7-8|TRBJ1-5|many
TGTGCCAGCAGCTTATACCCGGGTAGCAATCAGCCCCAGCATTTT
CASSLYPGSNQPQHF
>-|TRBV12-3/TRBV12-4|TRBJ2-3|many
TGTGCCAGCAGTTTATTTGGGGGAGGCAACACAGATACGCAGTATTTT
CASSLFGGGNTDTQYF
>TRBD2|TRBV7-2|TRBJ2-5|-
TGTGCCAGCAGCCGATACCTAGCGGGGGGGCAAGAGACCCAGTACTTC
CASSRYLAGGQETQYF
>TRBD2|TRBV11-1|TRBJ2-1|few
TGTGCCAGCAGTTTAGGCGGGGGGGCCAGCGATGAGCAGTTCTTC
CASSLGGGASDEQFF
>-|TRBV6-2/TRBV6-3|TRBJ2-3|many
TGTGCCAGCAGAGGTGACAGGTTCACAGATACGCAGTATTTT
CASRGDRFTDTQYF
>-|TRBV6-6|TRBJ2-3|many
TGTGCCAGCAGTTACACTACTAGAGATACGCAGTATTTT
CASSYTTRDTQYF
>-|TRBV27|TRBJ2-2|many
TGTGCCAGCAGTTTATACCGACGGGGAGTCAACACCGGGGAGCTGTTTTTT
CASSLYRRGVNTGELFF
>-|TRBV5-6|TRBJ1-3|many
TGTGCCAGCAGCTTAACGTATATTGGAAACACCATATATTTT
CASSLTYIGNTIYF
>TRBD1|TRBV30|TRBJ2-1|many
TGTGCCTGGAGTTCTTGGACAGGGGACTACAATGAGCAGTTCTTC
CAWSSWTGDYNEQFF
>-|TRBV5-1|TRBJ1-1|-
TGCGCCAGCAGCTTGGTAATGGAGAACACTGAAGCTTTCTTT
CASSLVMENTEAFF
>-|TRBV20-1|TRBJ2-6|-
TGCAGTGCTATTATACATATCCTCGAAGAAGGGGACAACGTCCTGACTTTC
CSAIIHILEEGDNVLTF
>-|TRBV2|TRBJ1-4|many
TGTGCCAGCAGTCCCCTAGCGGGTCCCACTGAAAAACTGTTTTTT
CASSPLAGPTEKLFF
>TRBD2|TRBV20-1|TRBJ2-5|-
TGCAGTGCCACCCGCCCCGCTAGCGGGGGGGCGTGGGAGACCCAGTACTTC
CSATRPASGGAWETQYF
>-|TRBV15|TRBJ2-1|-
TGTGCTACCGGGCGAGGGGGGTCCTACAATGAGCAGTTCTTC
CATGRGGSYNEQFF
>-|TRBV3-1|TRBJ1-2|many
TGTGCCAGCAGCGACTCCGGGACCCTATATGGCTACACCTTC
CASSDSGTLYGYTF
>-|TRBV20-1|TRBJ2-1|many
TGCAGTGCTAGTAACCCGAGCTCCTACAATGAGCAGTTCTTC
CSASNPSSYNEQFF
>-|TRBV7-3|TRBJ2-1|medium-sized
TGTGCCAGCAGCTCGGGACTTTCCCTAAACAATGAGCAGTTCTTC
CASSSGLSLNNEQFF
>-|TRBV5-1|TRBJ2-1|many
TGCGCCAGCAGCTTGGCAGGGTATCTATCCTACAATGAGCAGTTCTTC
CASSLAGYLSYNEQFF
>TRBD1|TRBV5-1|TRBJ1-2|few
TGCGCCAGCAGCTTGGCAGGGGGTGACTATGGCTACACCTTC
CASSLAGGDYGYTF